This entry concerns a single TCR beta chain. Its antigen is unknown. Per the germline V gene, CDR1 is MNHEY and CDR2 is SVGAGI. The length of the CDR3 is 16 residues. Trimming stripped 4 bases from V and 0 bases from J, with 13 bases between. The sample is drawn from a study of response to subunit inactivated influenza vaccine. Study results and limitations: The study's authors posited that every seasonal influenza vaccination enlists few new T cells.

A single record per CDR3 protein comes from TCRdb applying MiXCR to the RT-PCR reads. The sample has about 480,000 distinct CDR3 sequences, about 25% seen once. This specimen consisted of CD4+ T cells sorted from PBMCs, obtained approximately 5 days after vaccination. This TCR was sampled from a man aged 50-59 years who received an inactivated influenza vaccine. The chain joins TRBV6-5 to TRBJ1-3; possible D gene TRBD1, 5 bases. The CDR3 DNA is TGTGCCAGCAGTTCCACAGGAAAACTCTCTGGAAACACCATATATTTT. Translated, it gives CASSSTGKLSGNTIYF.